These 29 T cell receptor beta chains were all obtained from the same sample, sequenced in a study of cytomegalovirus exposure and HLA in healthy donors (TCRdb year 2017). Libraries were made using the immunoSEQ multiplex PCR assay. A mixture of 60 forward primers for TCR Vbeta segments and 13 reverse primers for TCR Jbeta segments was used in the multiplex PCR. This is the immuneACCESS table as TCRdb keeps it, with only in-frame sequences that have V and J called. A part of the clones is gone; compared with another copy, unresolved V genes explain less than half, and the rest is unexplained. This sample holds roughly 120,000 clones; roughly 69% were observed only once. Roughly 9% of the sample belongs to the ten largest clones. Source material: PBMCs. These receptor sequences come from a woman in her thirties or forties in good health and CMV-seropositive.

This chain's CDR3 is CASSLGRLAGTTQETQYF. CDR3 sequence (DNA): TGTGCCAGCAGCTTAGGGAGACTAGCGGGAACAACACAAGAGACCCAGTACTTC. The chain links TRBV7-9 to TRBJ2-5, with 11 bases that match TRBD2. V lost 1 base, J lost 2 bases, and 9 bases stayed unmatched. The CDR3 is made up of 18 amino acids. Germline assignment: CDR1 SEHNR and CDR2 FQNEAQ (reference sequence). Complete variable domain (other parts from reference TRBV7-9 and TRBJ2-5): DTGVSQNPRHKITKRGQNVTFRCDPISEHNRLYWYRQTLGQGPEFLTYFQNEAQLEKSRLLSDRFSAERPKGSFSTLEIQRTEQGDSAMYLCASSLGRLAGTTQETQYFGPGTRLLVL.

The chain has TRBV2 and TRBJ2-2, with D perhaps matching TRBD2 (6 bases). The germline V gene encodes CDR1 SNHLY and CDR2 FYNNEI. Trimming cost V 7 bases and J 2 bases, with 14 bases left between them. CDR3 length: 15 amino acids. The CDR3 reads CASKPLATNTGELFF. Written as DNA, the CDR3 is TGTGCCAGCAAACCCCTAGCGACCAACACCGGGGAGCTGTTTTTT.

The genes are TRBV28 and TRBJ2-1; TRBD1 matches at 7 bases. The germline CDR1 and CDR2 sequences are MDHEN and SYDVKM. The CDR3 runs 12 residues. J gave up 6 bases and V 8 bases, and 4 bases lay outside the gene matches. The DNA for the CDR3 is TGTGCCAGCTCACAGGGGTTCAATGAGCAGTTCTTC. This gives the protein CASSQGFNEQFF. Variable domain in full (rest from reference TRBV28 and TRBJ2-1): DVKVTQSSRYLVKRTGEKVFLECVQDMDHENMFWYRQDPGLGLRLIYFSYDVKMKEKGDIPEGYSVSREKKERFSLILESASTNQTSMYLCASSQGFNEQFFGPGTRLTVL.

The chain carries TRBV5-1 and TRBJ2-7; 12 bases line up with TRBD2. The V segment lost 9 bases and the J segment 0 bases; nucleotides outside the gene matches: 4. Germline CDR1 SGHRS, CDR2 YFSETQ. The length of the CDR3 is 14 residues. The CDR3 loop reads CATRTSGNSYEQYF. As DNA, the CDR3 is TGCGCCACCCGGACTAGCGGGAACTCCTACGAGCAGTACTTC.

Only a few counts were recorded for this clone. Written as DNA, the CDR3 is TGTGCCAGCAGCTCGTCACGGACAACATCTAGCACAGATACGCAGTATTTT. Protein: CASSSSRTTSSTDTQYF. J is TRBJ2-3 and V is TRBV7-9; D is possibly TRBD1 (5 bases). CDR1 is SEHNR, CDR2 FQNEAQ, per germline (reference sequence). The CDR3 is 17 residues long. Trimming stripped 4 bases from V and 0 bases from J, with 17 bases between.

This clone has just a few counts. The chain joins TRBV14 to TRBJ2-7, with TRBD2 identical over 11 bases. Trimming took 5 bases from V and 1 from J; bases not matched to a gene: 19. Germline V gene data show CDR1 as SGHDN and CDR2 as FVKESK. CDR3 size: 20 residues. CDR3 region: CASSLEGLAVSLDGSYEQYF. CDR3 coding DNA: TGTGCCAGCAGCTTAGAGGGACTAGCGGTCTCATTAGATGGGTCCTACGAGCAGTACTTC.

There are a few counts of this clone. The V gene is TRBV2, the J gene TRBJ2-7; no reliable D call. From germline, CDR1 is SNHLY and CDR2 FYNNEI. The CDR3 sequence is 14 residues long. The V end lost 2 bases, the J end lost 0 bases, and 8 bases lay between the germline ends. Written as DNA, the CDR3 is TGTGCCAGCAGTGAAATCAGTTCCTCCTACGAGCAGTACTTC. This encodes CASSEISSSYEQYF.

The chain has TRBV28 and TRBJ2-3; TRBD1 agrees at 9 bases. From germline, CDR1 is MDHEN and CDR2 SYDVKM. The CDR3 consists of 18 residues. Trimming took 3 bases from V and 2 from J; bases not matched to a gene: 12. CDR3 sequence: CASSLSIGTGPHTDTQYF. CDR3 nucleotides: TGTGCCAGCAGTTTGTCAATTGGGACAGGGCCCCACACAGATACGCAGTATTTT.

This chain joins TRBV28 and TRBJ1-5; 7 nucleotides line up with TRBD1. Germline CDR1 is MDHEN and CDR2 is SYDVKM. Trimming took 6 bases from V and 5 from J; bases not matched to a gene: 7. This CDR3 spans 14 amino acids. In DNA form, the CDR3 reads TGTGCCAGCAGCTACAGGGGTAGAGATCAGCCCCAGCATTTT. Residues: CASSYRGRDQPQHF.

In this sample, this clone turned up a few times. The rearrangement joins TRBV7-2 to TRBJ2-4; D is possibly TRBD2 (5 bases). From germline, CDR1 is SGHTA and CDR2 FQGNSA. The CDR3 totals 17 residues. V was pared by 3 bases and J by 0 bases, with 15 bases between. CDR3 sequence reads: CASSFQMAGGAKNIQYF. The CDR3 DNA is TGTGCCAGCAGCTTCCAAATGGCGGGCGGAGCCAAAAACATTCAGTACTTC.

The chain recombines TRBV7-8 with TRBJ2-1, with TRBD2 identical over 8 bases. V lost 0 bases and J lost 6; bases outside the gene matches: 4. This CDR3 is 15 amino acids long. Germline V lookup: CDR1 SGHVS, CDR2 FQNEAQ. CDR3 in DNA: TGTGCCAGCAGCTTAGCCCTACTAGCGGTCAATGAGCAGTTCTTC. It specifies CASSLALLAVNEQFF.

This chain joins TRBV9 and TRBJ2-1; a possible D gene is TRBD2 (5 bases). Germline CDR1 is SGDLS and CDR2 is YYNGEE. The germline V and J ends were trimmed by 0 bases and 5 bases, with 15 bases remaining between them. The CDR3 has 16 residues. The CDR3 sequence: CASSVAPPERDNEQFF. For the CDR3, the DNA is TGTGCCAGCAGCGTAGCACCCCCTGAGAGGGACAATGAGCAGTTCTTC.

This clone has just a few counts. The chain carries TRBV7-2 and TRBJ2-1; 7 positions match TRBD1. This CDR3 is 18 amino acids long. Trimming cost V 2 bases and J 0 bases; bases outside gene matches: 10. The germline gives CDR1 SGHTA, CDR2 FQGNSA. The CDR3 DNA follows: TGTGCCAGCAGCTTAACCCTGACAGGGTCGAGCTCCTACAATGAGCAGTTCTTC. Protein product: CASSLTLTGSSSYNEQFF. Variable domain in full (rest from reference TRBV7-2 and TRBJ2-1): GAGVSQSPSNKVTEKGKDVELRCDPISGHTALYWYRQSLGQGLEFLIYFQGNSAPDKSGLPSDRFSAERTGGSVSTLTIQRTQQEDSAVYLCASSLTLTGSSSYNEQFFGPGTRLTVL.

Note on this clone: Other nucleotide sequences in the sample specify the same CDR3. The V call is TRBV9, the J call TRBJ2-2; no definite D call. Trimming shortened V by 0 bases and J by 4 bases, and 7 bases separated the two germline ends. Germline V CDR1 and CDR2: SGDLS, YYNGEE. This CDR3 has 14 residues. CDR3 in amino acids: CASSVGGGTGELFF. The CDR3 DNA reads as TGTGCCAGCAGCGTAGGAGGTGGCACCGGGGAGCTGTTTTTT.

This rearrangement joins TRBV4-3 to TRBJ1-1, with D possibly TRBD1 on 6 matching bases. The germline V gene encodes CDR1 LGHNA and CDR2 YSLEER. This CDR3 is 14 amino acids long. V lost 1 base and J 3 bases, leaving 9 bases between the germline ends. CDR3 amino acids: CASSQGGQDTEAFF. The CDR3 region has the DNA TGCGCCAGCAGCCAAGGGGGACAAGACACTGAAGCTTTCTTT.

As DNA, the CDR3 is TGCGCCAGCAGCTTGGTTACAGACGCTAACTATGGCTACACCTTC. Translated: CASSLVTDANYGYTF. The chain carries TRBV5-1 and TRBJ1-2; D call uncertain. CDR1 and CDR2 (germline): SGHRS, YFSETQ. The CDR3 loop spans 15 amino acids. The ends were cut back, 0 bases at V and 0 bases at J, with 9 bases in the middle.

The chain employs TRBV29-1 and TRBJ2-7; 7 bases fit TRBD2. CDR3 length: 13 residues. V shed 8 bases and J 7 bases; nucleotides not matched to a gene: 14. Germline V gives CDR1 SQVTM, CDR2 ANQGSEA. CDR3 residues: CSTSGGGRGEQYF. The CDR3 nucleotides read TGCAGCACAAGTGGGGGGGGAAGAGGGGAGCAGTACTTC.

The chain employs TRBV5-1 and TRBJ2-2, with TRBD1 as a possible D gene (6 bases). The CDR3 consists of 15 residues. Germline V gene data show CDR1 as SGHRS and CDR2 as YFSETQ. V was shortened by 0 bases and J by 7 bases, with 13 bases between the two germline ends. The CDR3 region has the DNA TGCGCCAGCAGCTTGGCCCTAAGGGGGAGCGGGGAGCTGTTTTTT. Translated, it gives CASSLALRGSGELFF.

V and J are TRBV6-6 and TRBJ2-3; perhaps TRBD2 as D (5 bases). Looked up from germline, CDR1 is MNHNY and CDR2 is SVGAGI (reference sequence). CDR3 length: 15 amino acids. V was pared by 0 bases and J by 3 bases, with 10 bases between. The CDR3: CASSYSGIWTDTQYF. The DNA of the CDR3 is TGTGCCAGCAGTTACTCCGGGATCTGGACAGATACGCAGTATTTT.

This chain joins TRBV18 and TRBJ2-3, with TRBD1 matching over 7 bases. The CDR3 consists of 16 residues. Germline V gene data show CDR1 as KGHSH and CDR2 as LQKENI. V dropped 2 bases and J dropped 2; count of bases not matched to a gene: 7. The CDR3 sequence: CASSPWRGQATDTQYF. In DNA, the CDR3 is TGTGCCAGCTCACCATGGAGAGGACAGGCCACAGATACGCAGTATTTT.

The sample holds a few counts of this clone. The chain combines TRBV7-6 with TRBJ2-3; the match to TRBD2 covers 15 bases. The CDR3 is made up of 17 amino acids. Germline V gene sequence: CDR1 SGHVS, CDR2 FNYEAQ. With V trimmed by 4 bases and J by 4 bases, 6 bases remained unmatched. CDR3 nucleotides: TGTGCCAGCAGCTCCCGGACTAGCGGGAGGGGGGCAGATACGCAGTATTTT. Encoded protein: CASSSRTSGRGADTQYF.

This chain joins TRBV27 and TRBJ2-7, with D hard to call. This CDR3 has 13 residues. The V gene lost 3 bases and the J gene lost 2 bases, with 8 bases spanning the gap. Germline CDR1 reads MNHEY; CDR2 reads SMNVEV (reference sequence). The CDR3 DNA reads as TGTGCCAGCAGTTTTACGGAGACCTACGAGCAGTACTTC. This sequence encodes CASSFTETYEQYF.

This clone is a singleton in its sample. The chain uses TRBV15 and TRBJ2-7; 9 positions match TRBD2. With V trimmed by 0 bases and J by 3 bases, 9 bases remained unmatched. Germline V gene sequence: CDR1 LNHNV, CDR2 YYDKDF (reference sequence). CDR3 length: 17 amino acids. CDR3 protein: CATSRDRRREGLYEQYF. The CDR3 region has the DNA TGTGCCACCAGCAGAGATCGGCGGCGGGAGGGCCTCTACGAGCAGTACTTC.

The table lists this clone with a few counts. This chain joins TRBV4-1 and TRBJ2-5; D possibly corresponds to TRBD1 (6 bases). The last part of the DNA fits TRBJ2-7 better; the J call may be wrong. This CDR3 is 15 amino acids long. Germline CDR1 reads MGHRA; CDR2 reads YSYEKL. The CDR3 nucleotides read TGCGCCAGCAGCCTCCCGGTAGGGGGTTTCCACGAGCAGTACTTC. This encodes CASSLPVGGFHEQYF.

The rearrangement links TRBV29-1 to TRBJ1-1, with unresolved D. Looked up from germline, CDR1 is SQVTM and CDR2 is ANQGSEA. The CDR3 extends over 13 amino acids. V was clipped by 0 bases and J by 1 base, with 6 bases between them. The CDR3 DNA reads as TGCAGCGTTGAAGATCTAGGGAACACTGAAGCTTTCTTT. It encodes CSVEDLGNTEAFF.

This clone was observed a few times. The J gene is TRBJ2-7, the V gene TRBV27; 7 nucleotides align to TRBD2. J was trimmed by 3 bases and V by 2 bases; bases with no gene match: 4. The CDR3 contains 14 residues. The germline CDR1 and CDR2 sequences are MNHEY and SMNVEV (reference sequence). CDR3 amino acids: CASSLTGRHYEQYF. CDR3 nucleotides: TGTGCCAGCAGTTTAACCGGGAGGCACTACGAGCAGTACTTC.

The J gene is TRBJ2-7, the V gene TRBV25-1; D might be TRBD1 (6 bases). Deletions cut 6 bases from V and 2 bases from J, with 11 bases between. There are 13 residues in the CDR3. The germline V gene has CDR1 MGHDK and CDR2 SYGVNS. The CDR3 here is CASRDSSAYEQYF. The CDR3 nucleotides read TGTGCCAGCAGGGACAGCTCAGCCTACGAGCAGTACTTC.

This clone was seen a single time. This chain connects TRBV7-9 to TRBJ1-2; the match to TRBD1 covers 7 bases. Germline V CDR1 and CDR2: SEHNR, FQNEAQ (reference sequence). The CDR3 covers 14 residues. The V gene end was trimmed by 7 bases and the J gene end by 5 bases; junction bases not matched to a gene: 10. CDR3 in DNA: TGTGCCAGCAACCAGTTTGGGGACAGTTATGGCTACACCTTC. Translated: CASNQFGDSYGYTF.

The chain joins TRBV18 to TRBJ2-1; 9 nucleotides match TRBD1. CDR1 is KGHSH, CDR2 LQKENI, per germline. The CDR3 is made up of 15 amino acids. V dropped 6 bases and J dropped 6; count of bases not matched to a gene: 9. The CDR3: CASSLPGQGRNEQFF. In DNA form, the CDR3 reads TGTGCCAGCTCGCTTCCGGGACAGGGCCGCAATGAGCAGTTCTTC.